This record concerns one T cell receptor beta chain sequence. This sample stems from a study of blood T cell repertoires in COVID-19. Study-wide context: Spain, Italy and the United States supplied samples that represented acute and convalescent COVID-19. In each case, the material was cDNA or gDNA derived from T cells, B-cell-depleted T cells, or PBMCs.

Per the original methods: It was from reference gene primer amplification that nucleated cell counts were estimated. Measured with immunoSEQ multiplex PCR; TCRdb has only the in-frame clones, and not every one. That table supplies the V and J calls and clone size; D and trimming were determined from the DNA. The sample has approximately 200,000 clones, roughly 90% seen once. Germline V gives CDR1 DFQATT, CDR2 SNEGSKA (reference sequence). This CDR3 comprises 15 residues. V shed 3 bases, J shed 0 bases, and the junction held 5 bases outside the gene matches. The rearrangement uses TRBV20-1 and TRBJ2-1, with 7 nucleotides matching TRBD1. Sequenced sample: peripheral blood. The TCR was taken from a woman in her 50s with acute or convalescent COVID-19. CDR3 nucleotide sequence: TGCAGTGCTAGTAGGGGGCAGAGCTCCTACAATGAGCAGTTCTTC. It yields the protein CSASRGQSSYNEQFF.